The source of this T cell receptor beta chain is a study of blood T cell repertoires in COVID-19. Overall study: The cDNA or gDNA used as material had been derived from T cells, B-cell-depleted T cells, or PBMCs.

The CDR3 has 14 residues. Germline V lookup: CDR1 MNHEY, CDR2 SVGAGI. V gave up 8 bases and J gave up 4 bases; unmatched junction bases: 9. Libraries were prepared by immunoSEQ multiplex PCR; TCRdb keeps only in-frame clonotypes and omits some of them. The data hold 70,000 to 80,000 clones, with under 95% observed a single time. Sequencing was performed on peripheral blood. This rearrangement joins TRBV6-5 to TRBJ2-7; 9 bases map to TRBD1. This TCR derives from a human donor in a cohort sampled during active COVID-19. The DNA for the CDR3 is TGTGCCAGCTCGCTGGACAGGGGCCTTTACGAGCAGTACTTC. It translates to CASSLDRGLYEQYF.